Sequencing of this T cell receptor beta chain was carried out in a study of identical twins. TCRdb itself ran the 5' RACE reads through MiXCR, one entry per CDR3 protein. In the table there are about 520,000 distinct CDR3 sequences, 20% to 25% of which are singletons. V gave up 6 bases and J gave up 5 bases; unmatched junction bases: 6. This CDR3 contains 14 residues. The sample also formed part of further work on T cells expressing NK-cell markers.

The chain joins TRBV12-3 or TRBV12-4 to TRBJ2-1; 8 bases match TRBD2. The clonotype originates from a woman between 18 and 29 years old in good health. The sequencing sample was made of CD4+ T cells sorted from blood. The CDR3 DNA sequence: TGTGCCAGCAGCGAGCGGGAGTCGCACAATGAGCAGTTCTTC. Its translation: CASSERESHNEQFF.